The 19 T cell receptor beta chains in this list originate from one sample, sequenced in a study of blood T cell repertoires in COVID-19. Assay used: immunoSEQ multiplex PCR; TCRdb lists only in-frame clones, some missing. This table holds about 400,000 clones, roughly 87% found once. Sequencing input: PBMCs or T cells enriched from blood (not recorded which). The receptors were gathered from a woman younger than 35 with acute COVID-19.

The CDR3 DNA is TGTGCCAGCGCATTCAGGGGATCCACAGACCCGAACACCGGGGAGCTGTTTTTT. This translates into CASAFRGSTDPNTGELFF. V usage is TRBV5-4 and J usage is TRBJ2-2; perhaps TRBD1 as D (6 bases). Trimming took off 7 bases at V and 0 bases at J, with 22 bases between the two ends. CDR1 and CDR2 (germline): SGHNT, YYREEE (reference sequence). The CDR3 totals 18 residues.

V usage is TRBV5-5 and J usage is TRBJ2-5; possible D gene TRBD1, 5 bases. V gave up 1 base and J gave up 2 bases, with 6 bases separating them. This CDR3 contains 13 residues. The germline gives CDR1 SGHKS, CDR2 YYEKEE (reference sequence). CDR3 DNA sequence: TGTGCCAGCAGCTTGAGGGGTCAAGAGACCCAGTACTTC. Protein sequence: CASSLRGQETQYF.

The CDR3 bases are TGTGCTAGCGGCAAACAAGAGACCCAGTACTTC. It yields the protein CASGKQETQYF. The chain carries TRBV27 and TRBJ2-5, with D possibly being TRBD2 (6 bases). The CDR3 is 11 residues long. Germline-derived CDR1 and CDR2 are MNHEY and SMNVEV (reference sequence).

The chain recombines TRBV5-8 with TRBJ1-1; D not resolved. The CDR3 length is 15 residues. Trimming stripped 1 base from V and 1 base from J, with 11 bases between. Looked up from germline, CDR1 is SGHTS and CDR2 is YDEGEE. The CDR3: CASSLYVSGNTEAFF. CDR3 sequence (DNA): TGTGCCAGCAGCTTGTATGTCTCAGGGAACACTGAAGCTTTCTTT.

The genes are TRBV11-2 and TRBJ2-5; 12 nucleotides agree with TRBD1. The CDR3 extends over 16 amino acids. The trim removed 6 bases at V and 5 bases at J, leaving 10 bases unmatched. CDR1 SGHAT and CDR2 FQNNGV come from the germline V gene. CDR3 DNA: TGTGCCAGCAGTTCCCTCGGGACAGGGGGCTGGGAGACCCAGTACTTC. It codes for CASSSLGTGGWETQYF.

This sequence joins TRBV19 and TRBJ2-3; a possible D gene is TRBD2 (5 bases). Germline CDR1 and CDR2: LNHDA and SQIVND (reference sequence). V was clipped by 7 bases and J by 5 bases, with 22 bases between them. The CDR3 spans 16 residues. CDR3 in amino acids: CASISGGSGSRDTQYF. As DNA, the CDR3 is TGTGCCAGTATTTCGGGTGGGAGTGGAAGTCGAGATACGCAGTATTTT.

About this clone: The sample carries other DNA sequences with the same CDR3. The rearrangement joins TRBV5-6 to TRBJ1-1; D gene ambiguous. Trimming took off 0 bases at V and 2 bases at J, with 5 bases between the two ends. Per the germline V gene, CDR1 is SGHDT and CDR2 is YYEEEE. This CDR3 spans 13 amino acids. The CDR3 is CASSLAGNTEAFF. In DNA, the CDR3 is TGTGCCAGCAGCTTGGCGGGTAACACTGAAGCTTTCTTT.

The chain has TRBV2 and TRBJ2-3; weak D call: TRBD1 (5 bases). Looked up from germline, CDR1 is SNHLY and CDR2 is FYNNEI. V lost 5 bases to trimming and J lost 2 bases, with 8 bases between them. The CDR3 is 13 residues long. CDR3 coding DNA: TGTGCCAGCAGTTCCAGGGTCACAGATACGCAGTATTTT. Protein sequence: CASSSRVTDTQYF.

This rearrangement joins TRBV9 to TRBJ1-2, with no clear D. The CDR3 is 11 residues long. CDR1 and CDR2 from the germline V gene are SGDLS and YYNGEE. Trimming removed 5 bases at V and 6 bases at J, with 8 bases between. CDR3 sequence (DNA): TGTGCCAGCAGTTCCCGAGATGGCTACACCTTC. Its protein is CASSSRDGYTF.

This clone is a singleton in its sample. The chain joins TRBV19 to TRBJ1-4, with no clear D. CDR3 size: 12 residues. Germline V CDR1 and CDR2: LNHDA, SQIVND (reference sequence). The V end lost 4 bases, the J end lost 5 bases, and 5 bases lay between the germline ends. The CDR3 here is CASSRANEKLFF. CDR3 DNA sequence: TGTGCCAGTAGTAGGGCAAATGAAAAACTGTTTTTT.

This chain joins TRBV5-1 and TRBJ2-6; D possibly corresponds to TRBD2 (5 bases). The CDR3 covers 15 residues. From germline, CDR1 is SGHRS and CDR2 YFSETQ. The V and J ends lost 4 bases and 0 bases respectively, with 8 bases between them. The CDR3 sequence is CASSGLPSGANVLTF. CDR3 sequence (DNA): TGCGCCAGCAGCGGACTGCCCTCTGGGGCCAACGTCCTGACTTTC.

The chain has TRBV28 and TRBJ1-4; D ambiguous. The CDR3 totals 13 residues. Germline V gene sequence: CDR1 MDHEN, CDR2 SYDVKM. V was cut by 4 bases and J by 7 bases, with 10 bases left in between. DNA for the CDR3: TGTGCCAGCAGTTCCGTCCAGGCTGAAAAACTGTTTTTT. It codes for CASSSVQAEKLFF.

The chain combines TRBV12-5 with TRBJ2-3, with 9 bases lining up with TRBD2. Per the germline V gene, CDR1 is LGHNT and CDR2 is FRNRAP. The CDR3 spans 16 residues. V lost 2 bases to trimming and J lost 0 bases; unmatched junction nucleotides: 3. In DNA form, the CDR3 reads TGTGCTAGTGGTTTGTTCCTAGCGGGGAGCACAGATACGCAGTATTTT. The encoded protein is CASGLFLAGSTDTQYF. Combining the CDR3 with reference TRBV12-5 and TRBJ2-3 gives the whole variable domain DARVTQTPRHKVTEMGQEVTMRCQPILGHNTVFWYRQTMMQGLELLAYFRNRAPLDDSGMPKDRFSAEMPDATLATLKIQPSEPRDSAVYFCASGLFLAGSTDTQYFGPGTRLTVL.

This sequence joins TRBV11-2 and TRBJ2-1, with D unclear. The CDR3 length is 13 residues. Trimming removed 0 bases at V and 10 bases at J, with 10 bases between. CDR1 is SGHAT and CDR2 is FQNNGV in the germline V gene. This CDR3 is CASSLDRSSEQFF. The CDR3 DNA reads as TGTGCCAGCAGCTTAGATAGGAGCTCGGAGCAGTTCTTC.

V is TRBV28 and J is TRBJ2-1, with TRBD2 matching over 7 bases. This CDR3 contains 15 residues. In germline, CDR1 is MDHEN, CDR2 SYDVKM. Germline trimming cut 4 bases from V and 5 bases from J; bases unmatched to any gene: 8. Here the CDR3 DNA reads TGTGCCAGCAGTTCCTCGGGACTATTGGACAATGAGCAGTTCTTC. Protein sequence: CASSSSGLLDNEQFF.

The V and J genes are TRBV15 and TRBJ2-3; TRBD2 matches at 7 bases. The V and J ends lost 1 base and 5 bases, in that order; junction bases with no gene match: 3. Germline V gives CDR1 LNHNV, CDR2 YYDKDF (reference sequence). The CDR3 contains 14 residues. CDR3 DNA sequence: TGTGCCACCAGCAGAGGTGGGAGGGAAGATACGCAGTATTTT. Its translation is CATSRGGREDTQYF.

The chain joins TRBV7-3 to TRBJ1-6; no definite D call. Germline CDR1 reads SGHTA; CDR2 reads FQGTGA. V lost 2 bases, J lost 6 bases, and 8 bases lay in between. This CDR3 region has 14 residues. CDR3 residues: CASSLSEGNSPLHF. The CDR3 bases are TGTGCCAGCAGCTTATCGGAGGGTAATTCACCCCTCCACTTT.

The CDR3 bases are TGTGCCATCAGTGTGAGGACTAGCGGGAGTAGCACAGATACGCAGTATTTT. Translating it yields CAISVRTSGSSTDTQYF. The J gene is TRBJ2-3, the V gene TRBV10-3, with 13 nucleotides matching TRBD2. From germline, CDR1 is ENHRY and CDR2 SYGVKD. J was trimmed by 0 bases and V by 4 bases; bases with no gene match: 4. The CDR3 runs to 17 residues.

The chain joins TRBV11-2 to TRBJ1-4; D gene ambiguous. Trimming removed 5 bases from V and 3 bases from J, with 10 bases in between. The V gene's germline CDR1 is SGHAT and CDR2 FQNNGV. The CDR3 runs 14 residues. CDR3 DNA: TGTGCCAGCAGCCGAGGGAGGGCTAATGAAAAACTGTTTTTT. Translation gives CASSRGRANEKLFF.